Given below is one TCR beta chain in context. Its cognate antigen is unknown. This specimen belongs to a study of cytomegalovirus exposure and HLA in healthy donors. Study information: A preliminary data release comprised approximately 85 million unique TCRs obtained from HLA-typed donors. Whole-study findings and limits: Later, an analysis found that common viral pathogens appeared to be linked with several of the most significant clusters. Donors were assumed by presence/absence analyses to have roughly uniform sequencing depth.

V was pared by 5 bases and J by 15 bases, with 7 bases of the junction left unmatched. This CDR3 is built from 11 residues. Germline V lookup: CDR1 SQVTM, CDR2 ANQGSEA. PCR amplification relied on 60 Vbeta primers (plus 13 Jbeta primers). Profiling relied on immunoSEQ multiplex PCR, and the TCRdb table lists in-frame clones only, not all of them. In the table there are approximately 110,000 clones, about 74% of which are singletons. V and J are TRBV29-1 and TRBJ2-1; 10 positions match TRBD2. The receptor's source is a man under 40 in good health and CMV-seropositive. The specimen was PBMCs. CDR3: CSVIAGGSRFF. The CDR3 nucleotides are TGCAGCGTTATAGCGGGGGGATCTCGGTTCTTC.